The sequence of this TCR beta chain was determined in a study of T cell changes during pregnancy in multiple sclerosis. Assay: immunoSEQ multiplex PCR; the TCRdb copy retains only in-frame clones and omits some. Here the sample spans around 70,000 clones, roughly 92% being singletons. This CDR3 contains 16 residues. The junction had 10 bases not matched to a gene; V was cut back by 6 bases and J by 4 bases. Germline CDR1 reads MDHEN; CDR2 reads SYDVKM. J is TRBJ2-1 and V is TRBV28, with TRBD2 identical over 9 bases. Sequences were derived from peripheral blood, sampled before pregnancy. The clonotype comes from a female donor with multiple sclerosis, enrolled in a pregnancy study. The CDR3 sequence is CASSASGITRYNEQFF. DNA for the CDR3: TGTGCCAGCAGCGCTAGCGGGATTACGAGATACAATGAGCAGTTCTTC.